This T cell receptor beta chain was observed in a study of sequential checkpoint blockade in melanoma. Treatment noted: randomized to nivolumab then ipilimumab (arm A) or the reverse (arm B). None of the patients previously received DNA-damaging chemotherapy. To note about this clone: The junction shows a germline mismatch at one end, possibly a read error.

The V gene's germline CDR1 is LNHDA and CDR2 SQIVND (reference sequence). The CDR3 extends over 14 amino acids. Measured with immunoSEQ multiplex PCR; TCRdb has only the in-frame clones, and not every one. The sample holds about 22,000 clones, roughly 80% seen once. The V gene is TRBV19, the J gene TRBJ2-2; 7 bases are a match to TRBD2. This receptor was obtained from a human donor with melanoma. The sample was CD8+ T cells sorted from blood (inferred from file names), taken from a patient given nivolumab and ipilimumab in sequence. CDR3 sequence: CTSSQSGAGGELFF. The CDR3 nucleotides are TGTACCAGTAGTCAGAGCGGGGCGGGCGGGGAGCTGTTTTTT.